The TCR beta chain described here comes from a study of OX40 agonist ivuxolimab in advanced cancers. V lost 4 bases to trimming and J lost 3 bases; unmatched junction nucleotides: 6. Looked up from germline, CDR1 is MDHEN and CDR2 is SYDVKM. This CDR3 has 14 amino acids. Some clones are missing from TCRdb's copy, which holds only in-frame ones; the method was immunoSEQ multiplex PCR. Of over 100,000 clones listed, about nine tenths were seen once; the top ten hold about 1.1%. This specimen was CD4+ or CD8+ T cells sorted from blood, taken in a trial of the OX40 agonist ivuxolimab. The clonotype comes from an adult with an advanced solid tumor such as melanoma, head and neck, liver or kidney cancer. The chain couples TRBV28 to TRBJ2-7; 7 bases map to TRBD2. DNA for the CDR3: TGTGCCAGCAGTTCGCCTAGCGGAATCTACGAGCAGTACTTC. It yields the protein CASSSPSGIYEQYF.